This T cell receptor beta chain stems from a study of OX40 agonist ivuxolimab in advanced cancers. Study at large: Patients received ivuxolimab, an agonistic anti-OX40 (CD134) antibody. Patients received intravenous ivuxolimab every 2 weeks at 0.01 to 10 mg/kg.

Study results and limitations: What antigens the expanded peripheral T cells recognized was never established. Part of the nonresponder group also had normalized T-cell clonal expansion that was low.

Worth noting for this clone: Its antigen remains unknown.

The germline V gene encodes CDR1 SQVTM and CDR2 ANQGSEA. Trimming cost V 7 bases and J 1 base, with 7 bases left between them. The CDR3 runs to 11 residues. Assay: immunoSEQ multiplex PCR; the TCRdb copy retains only in-frame clones and omits some. Here the sample spans roughly 87,000 clones, 92% being singletons. This chain joins TRBV29-1 and TRBJ1-1, with TRBD1 as a possible D gene (6 bases). Sample: CD4+ or CD8+ T cells sorted from blood, taken in a trial of the OX40 agonist ivuxolimab. The sequence was obtained from an adult with an advanced solid tumor such as melanoma, head and neck, liver or kidney cancer. The CDR3 reads CSGTENTEAFF. Here the CDR3 DNA reads TGCAGCGGGACAGAGAACACTGAAGCTTTCTTT.